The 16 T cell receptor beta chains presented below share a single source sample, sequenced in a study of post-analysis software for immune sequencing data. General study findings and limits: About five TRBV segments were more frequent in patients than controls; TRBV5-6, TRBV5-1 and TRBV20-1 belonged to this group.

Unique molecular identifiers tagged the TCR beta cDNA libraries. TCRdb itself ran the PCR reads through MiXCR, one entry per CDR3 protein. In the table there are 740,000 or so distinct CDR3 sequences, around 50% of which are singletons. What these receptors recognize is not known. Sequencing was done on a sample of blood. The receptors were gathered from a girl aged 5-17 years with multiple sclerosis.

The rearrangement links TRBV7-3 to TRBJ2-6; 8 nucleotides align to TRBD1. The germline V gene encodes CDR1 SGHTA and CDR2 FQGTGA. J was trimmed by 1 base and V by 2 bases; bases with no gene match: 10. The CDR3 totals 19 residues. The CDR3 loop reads CASSLVGQGTLSGANVLTF. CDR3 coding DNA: TGTGCCAGCAGCTTAGTAGGACAGGGAACCCTATCTGGGGCCAACGTCCTGACTTTC.

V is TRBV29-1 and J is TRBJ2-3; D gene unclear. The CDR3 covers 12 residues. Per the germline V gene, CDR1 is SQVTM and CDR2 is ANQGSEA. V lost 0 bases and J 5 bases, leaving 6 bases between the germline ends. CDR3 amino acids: CSVEEGGDTQYF. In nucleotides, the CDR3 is TGCAGCGTTGAAGAGGGTGGAGATACGCAGTATTTT.

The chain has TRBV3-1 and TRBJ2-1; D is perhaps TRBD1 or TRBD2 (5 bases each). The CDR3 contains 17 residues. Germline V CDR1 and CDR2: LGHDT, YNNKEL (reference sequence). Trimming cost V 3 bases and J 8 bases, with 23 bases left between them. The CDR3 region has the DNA TGTGCCAGCAGCCAGAACCTGGGACCTGGGCGCGGCTATGAGCAGTTCTTC. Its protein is CASSQNLGPGRGYEQFF.

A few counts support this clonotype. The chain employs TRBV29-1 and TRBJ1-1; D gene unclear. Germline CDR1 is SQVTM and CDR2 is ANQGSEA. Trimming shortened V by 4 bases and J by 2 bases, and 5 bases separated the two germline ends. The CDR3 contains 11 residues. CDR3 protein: CSVVLNTEAFF. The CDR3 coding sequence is TGCAGCGTTGTTCTCAACACTGAAGCTTTCTTT. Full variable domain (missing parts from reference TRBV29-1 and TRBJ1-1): SAVISQKPSRDICQRGTSLTIQCQVDSQVTMMFWYRQQPGQSLTLIATANQGSEATYESGFVIDKFPISRPNLTFSTLTVSNMSPEDSSIYLCSVVLNTEAFFGQGTRLTVV.

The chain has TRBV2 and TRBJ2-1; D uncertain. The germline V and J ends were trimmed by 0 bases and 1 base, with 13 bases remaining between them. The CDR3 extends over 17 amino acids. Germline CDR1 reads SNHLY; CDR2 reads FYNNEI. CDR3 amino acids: CASSEALPRESYNEQFF. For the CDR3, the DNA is TGTGCCAGCAGTGAAGCGCTTCCTAGGGAATCCTACAATGAGCAGTTCTTC.

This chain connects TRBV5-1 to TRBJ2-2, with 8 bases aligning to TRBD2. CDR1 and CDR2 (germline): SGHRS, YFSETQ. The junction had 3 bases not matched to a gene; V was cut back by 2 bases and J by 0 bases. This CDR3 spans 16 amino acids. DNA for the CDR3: TGCGCCAGCAGCTTAAGCGGGAGTGCGAACACCGGGGAGCTGTTTTTT. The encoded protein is CASSLSGSANTGELFF.

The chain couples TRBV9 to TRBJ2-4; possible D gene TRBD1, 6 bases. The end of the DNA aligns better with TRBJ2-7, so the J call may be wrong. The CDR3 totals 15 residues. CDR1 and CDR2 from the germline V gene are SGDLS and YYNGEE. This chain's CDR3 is CASSAQPTGLDEQYF. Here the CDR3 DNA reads TGTGCCAGCAGCGCGCAACCGACAGGTCTTGACGAGCAGTACTTC.

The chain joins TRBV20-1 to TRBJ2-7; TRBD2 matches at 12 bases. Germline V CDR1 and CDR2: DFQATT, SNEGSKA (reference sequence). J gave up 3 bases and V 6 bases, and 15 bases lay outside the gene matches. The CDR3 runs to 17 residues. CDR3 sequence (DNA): TGCAGTGCCCCATCGACTAGCGGGGGAACTATATACTACGAGCAGTACTTC. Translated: CSAPSTSGGTIYYEQYF.

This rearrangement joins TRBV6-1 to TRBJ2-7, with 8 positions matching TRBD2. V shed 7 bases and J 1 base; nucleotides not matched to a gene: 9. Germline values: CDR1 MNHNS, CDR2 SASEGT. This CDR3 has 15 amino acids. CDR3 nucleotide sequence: TGTGCCAGCACTAGAGCGGGGGCTATATCCTACGAGCAGTACTTC. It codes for CASTRAGAISYEQYF.

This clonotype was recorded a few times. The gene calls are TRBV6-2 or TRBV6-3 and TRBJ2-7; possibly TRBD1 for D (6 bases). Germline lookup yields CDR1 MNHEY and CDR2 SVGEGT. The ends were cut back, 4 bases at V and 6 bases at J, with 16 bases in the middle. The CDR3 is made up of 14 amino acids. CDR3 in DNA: TGTGCCAGCAGTTTCAGTTTCCAGGGGTTCGAGCAGTACTTC. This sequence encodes CASSFSFQGFEQYF.

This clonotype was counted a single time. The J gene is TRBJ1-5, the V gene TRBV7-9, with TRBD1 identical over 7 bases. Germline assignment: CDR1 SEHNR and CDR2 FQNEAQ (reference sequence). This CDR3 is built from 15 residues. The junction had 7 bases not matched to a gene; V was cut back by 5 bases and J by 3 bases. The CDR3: CASSQGEGSNQPQHF. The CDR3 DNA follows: TGTGCCAGCAGCCAGGGGGAGGGGTCCAATCAGCCCCAGCATTTT. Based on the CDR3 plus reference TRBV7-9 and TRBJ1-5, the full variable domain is DTGVSQNPRHKITKRGQNVTFRCDPISEHNRLYWYRQTLGQGPEFLTYFQNEAQLEKSRLLSDRFSAERPKGSFSTLEIQRTEQGDSAMYLCASSQGEGSNQPQHFGDGTRLSIL.

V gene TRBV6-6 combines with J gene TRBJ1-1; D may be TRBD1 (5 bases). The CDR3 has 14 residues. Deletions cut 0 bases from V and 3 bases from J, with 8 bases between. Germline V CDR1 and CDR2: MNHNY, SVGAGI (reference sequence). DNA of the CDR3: TGTGCCAGCAGTTACTCGGGGACCTACACTGAAGCTTTCTTT. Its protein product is CASSYSGTYTEAFF.

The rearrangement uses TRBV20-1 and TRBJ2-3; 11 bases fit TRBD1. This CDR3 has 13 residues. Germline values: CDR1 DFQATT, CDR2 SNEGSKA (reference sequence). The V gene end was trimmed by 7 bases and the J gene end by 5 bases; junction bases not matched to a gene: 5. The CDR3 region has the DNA TGCAGTGGAGGACAGGGGGCGCGAGATACGCAGTATTTT. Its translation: CSGGQGARDTQYF.

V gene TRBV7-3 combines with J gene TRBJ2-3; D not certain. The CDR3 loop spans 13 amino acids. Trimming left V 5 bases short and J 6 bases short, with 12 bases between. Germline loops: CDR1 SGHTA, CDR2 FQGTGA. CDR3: CASSTYPLDTQYF. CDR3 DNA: TGTGCCAGCAGCACCTATCCGTTGGATACGCAGTATTTT. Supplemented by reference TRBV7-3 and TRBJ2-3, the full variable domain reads GAGVSQTPSNKVTEKGKYVELRCDPISGHTALYWYRQSLGQGPEFLIYFQGTGAADDSGLPNDRFFAVRPEGSVSTLKIQRTERGDSAVYLCASSTYPLDTQYFGPGTRLTVL.

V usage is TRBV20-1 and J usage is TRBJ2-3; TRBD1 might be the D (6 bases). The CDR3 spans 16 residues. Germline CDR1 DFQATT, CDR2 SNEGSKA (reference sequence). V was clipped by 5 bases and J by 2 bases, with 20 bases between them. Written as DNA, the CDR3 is TGCAGTGCTCTTCCTTGGAACAGGGAGCCCACAGATACGCAGTATTTT. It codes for CSALPWNREPTDTQYF.

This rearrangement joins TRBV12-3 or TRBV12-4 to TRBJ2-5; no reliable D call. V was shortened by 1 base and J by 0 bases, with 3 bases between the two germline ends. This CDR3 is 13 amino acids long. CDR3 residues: CASSLVHQETQYF. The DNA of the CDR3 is TGTGCCAGCAGTTTAGTACACCAAGAGACCCAGTACTTC.